The text below deals with one TCR beta chain. In the authors' workflow: From reference gene primer amplification, estimates of nucleated cell counts were derived. Clones were read by immunoSEQ multiplex PCR, and TCRdb kept only the in-frame ones, dropping some. For V, J and clone size, that table is used; D and trimming come from the DNA. The sample records under 200,000 clones, approximately 80% being singletons. Trimming took off 0 bases at V and 6 bases at J, with 11 bases between the two ends. From germline, CDR1 is SGDLS and CDR2 YYNGEE. The CDR3 has 14 amino acids. The data are from a study of blood T cell repertoires in COVID-19. Study summary: COVID-19 samples from acute and convalescent phases originated in the United States, Italy and Spain. From T cells, B-cell-depleted T cells, or PBMCs came the material, which was cDNA or gDNA.

Sample: peripheral blood. The chain couples TRBV9 to TRBJ2-3; possible D gene TRBD2, 6 bases. This TCR was sampled from a human donor in a cohort sampled during active COVID-19. The CDR3 bases are TGTGCCAGCAGCGTAGCTCGGGGGTGGGATACGCAGTATTTT. It is translated as CASSVARGWDTQYF.